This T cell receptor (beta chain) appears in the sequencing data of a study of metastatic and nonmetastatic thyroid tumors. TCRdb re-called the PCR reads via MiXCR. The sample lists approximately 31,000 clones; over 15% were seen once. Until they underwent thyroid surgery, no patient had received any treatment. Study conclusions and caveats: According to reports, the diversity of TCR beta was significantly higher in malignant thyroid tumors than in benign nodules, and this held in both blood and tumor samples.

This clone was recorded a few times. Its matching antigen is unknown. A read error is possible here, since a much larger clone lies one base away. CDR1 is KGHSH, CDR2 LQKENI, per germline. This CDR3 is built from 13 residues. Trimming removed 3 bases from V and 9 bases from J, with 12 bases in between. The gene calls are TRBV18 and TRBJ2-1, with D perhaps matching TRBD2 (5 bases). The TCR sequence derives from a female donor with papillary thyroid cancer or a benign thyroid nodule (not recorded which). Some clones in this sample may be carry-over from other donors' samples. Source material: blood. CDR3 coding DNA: TGTGCCAGCTCACCTACGGAGGCGGGTGAGCAGTTCTTC. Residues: CASSPTEAGEQFF.